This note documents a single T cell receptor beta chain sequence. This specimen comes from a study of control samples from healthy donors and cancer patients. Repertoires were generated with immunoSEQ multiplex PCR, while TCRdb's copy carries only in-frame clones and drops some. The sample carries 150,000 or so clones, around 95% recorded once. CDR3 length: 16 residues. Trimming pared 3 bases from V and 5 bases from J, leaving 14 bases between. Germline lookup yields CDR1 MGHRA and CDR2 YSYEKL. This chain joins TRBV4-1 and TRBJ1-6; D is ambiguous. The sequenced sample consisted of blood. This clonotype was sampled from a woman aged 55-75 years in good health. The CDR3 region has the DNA TGCGCCAGCAGCCAGGCAGAAATAAGCGATAATTCACCCCTCCACTTT. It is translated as CASSQAEISDNSPLHF.